These T cell receptor beta chains were read from a single sample in a study of tumor-infiltrating lymphocytes in primary liver carcinoma. TCRdb passed the multiplex PCR reads through MiXCR, listing each CDR3 protein once. This sample has fewer than 400,000 distinct CDR3 sequences; more than 55% occur once, and the top ten carry around 9.5%. The sequenced material came from peripheral blood. These receptors came from a man aged 40-49 years with primary liver carcinoma and hepatitis B virus infection. The CDR3 runs from the conserved cysteine through the conserved F or W. A D gene is named only where the DNA matches it firmly. Only part of the rows carry a size: once, few, many, or a class if the clone is expanded.

>TRBV10-3|few|TRBJ2-6|-
CAITSGANVLTF
TGTGCCATCACCTCTGGGGCCAACGTCCTGACTTTC
>TRBV12-3/TRBV12-4|many|TRBJ2-5|TRBD2
CASSEGTSGSGQETQYF
TGTGCCAGCAGTGAAGGGACTAGCGGGAGTGGGCAAGAGACCCAGTACTTC
>TRBV12-3/TRBV12-4|-|TRBJ1-3|-
CASRFGGRGNTIYF
TGTGCTAGCAGATTTGGGGGTAGAGGAAACACCATATATTTT
>TRBV4-2|few|TRBJ2-3|-
CASSQVGPDTQYF
TGTGCCAGCAGCCAAGTCGGGCCAGATACGCAGTATTTT
>TRBV6-1|many|TRBJ1-5|TRBD1
CASRERTGQFNQPQHF
TGTGCCAGCAGGGAACGCACGGGACAGTTTAATCAGCCCCAGCATTTT
>TRBV18|-|TRBJ1-2|-
CASSPGTPQGGYGYTF
TGTGCCAGCTCCCCGGGGACCCCTCAAGGGGGCTATGGCTACACCTTC
>TRBV12-3/TRBV12-4|-|TRBJ1-5|-
CASSLKGEVNQPQHF
TGTGCCAGCAGTTTAAAAGGAGAGGTCAATCAGCCCCAGCATTTT
>TRBV4-3|-|TRBJ2-3|-
CGSSRRQEGTDTQYF
TGCGGCAGCAGCCGCCGACAGGAGGGGACAGATACGCAGTATTTT
>TRBV29-1|-|TRBJ2-3|-
CSVPAGWAQYF
TGTAGCGTTCCTGCAGGGTGGGCGCAGTATTTT
>TRBV5-1|few|TRBJ2-2|-
CASSLEGGGTGELFF
TGCGCCAGCAGCTTGGAGGGGGGAGGCACCGGGGAGCTGTTTTTT
>TRBV7-9|-|TRBJ2-5|-
CVSSLGGSETQYF
TGTGTCAGCAGCTTAGGGGGTTCGGAGACCCAGTACTTC
>TRBV6-1|many|TRBJ2-7|-
CATLPTSSYEQYF
TGTGCCACCCTTCCCACCAGCTCCTACGAGCAGTACTTC
>TRBV4-1|-|TRBJ2-7|-
CASSQWGLLDYQQYF
TGCGCCAGCAGCCAGTGGGGACTTTTGGACTATCAGCAGTACTTC
>TRBV5-4|-|TRBJ2-3|-
CASTLRGLGTDTQYF
TGTGCCAGCACCTTAAGAGGACTCGGCACAGATACGCAGTATTTT
>TRBV20-1|-|TRBJ1-2|-
CSARDSVRGGYTF
TGCAGTGCTAGAGATAGCGTTCGGGGAGGCTACACCTTC
>TRBV5-6|few|TRBJ1-6|-
CASSLGDHRNSPLHF
TGTGCCAGCAGCTTGGGGGATCATAGGAATTCACCCCTCCACTTT
>TRBV5-5|-|TRBJ2-7|-
CASSLEASEETYEQYF
TGTGCCAGCAGCTTGGAGGCTAGCGAGGAAACCTACGAGCAGTACTTC
>TRBV7-9|-|TRBJ2-7|-
CASSKLESSYEQYF
TGTGCCAGCAGCAAACTAGAGAGCTCCTACGAGCAGTACTTC
>TRBV6-5|few|TRBJ2-1|-
CATIGGGERFF
TGTGCCACCATCGGGGGTGGTGAGCGGTTCTTC
>TRBV7-9|-|TRBJ2-3|-
CTSSLSSSTDTQYF
TGTACCAGCAGCTTATCCAGCAGCACAGATACGCAGTATTTT
>TRBV24-1|-|TRBJ2-5|-
CATSDPRTPGETQYF
TGTGCCACCAGTGACCCAAGGACGCCTGGAGAGACCCAGTACTTC
>TRBV24-1|-|TRBJ2-1|TRBD2
CATSGGTTYNEQFF
TGTGCCACCAGTGGAGGGACTACCTACAATGAGCAGTTCTTC
>TRBV2|-|TRBJ2-2|-
CASKGSGSNTGELFF
TGTGCCAGCAAGGGGAGCGGATCGAACACCGGGGAGCTGTTTTTT
>TRBV5-1|-|TRBJ2-6|-
CASSLGTAANVLAF
TGCGCCAGCAGCTTAGGGACGGCGGCCAACGTCCTGGCTTTC
>TRBV30|-|TRBJ1-2|TRBD1
CAWIAGGQGGYGCTF
TGTGCCTGGATCGCTGGGGGACAGGGAGGCTATGGCTGCACCTTC
>TRBV5-1|-|TRBJ2-1|-
CASSLGGVRNEQFF
TGCGCCAGCAGCTTGGGTGGAGTAAGGAATGAGCAGTTCTTC
>TRBV5-6|-|TRBJ2-7|TRBD2
CASRNGLAGVEQYF
TGTGCCAGCAGAAACGGACTAGCGGGAGTTGAGCAGTACTTC
>TRBV6-2/TRBV6-3|-|TRBJ1-6|-
CASSGAGLWNSPLHF
TGTGCCAGCAGTGGGGCAGGGTTGTGGAATTCACCCCTCCACTTT
>TRBV11-1|once|TRBJ1-2|-
CAGSLVGYGYIF
TGTGCCGGCAGCTTAGTCGGGTATGGCTACATCTTC
>TRBV29-1|many|TRBJ2-2|TRBD2
CSARASGSGELFF
TGCAGCGCCCGGGCTAGCGGGAGCGGGGAGCTGTTTTTT
>TRBV20-1|-|TRBJ1-2|-
CSARDGYGYTF
TGCAGTGCTAGAGATGGCTATGGCTACACCTTC
>TRBV29-1|-|TRBJ2-7|-
CSVGTCYEQYF
TGCAGCGTTGGGACCTGCTACGAGCAGTACTTC
>TRBV6-6|many|TRBJ2-3|-
CASSAAPSTDTQYF
TGTGCCAGCAGTGCTGCCCCTAGCACAGATACGCAGTATTTT
>TRBV14|-|TRBJ1-2|-
CASSPRLDRIYGYTF
TGTGCCAGCAGCCCCAGACTCGACAGGATCTATGGCTACACCTTC
>TRBV29-1|many|TRBJ2-3|-
CSVLQGTADTQYF
TGCAGCGTTCTACAGGGTACAGCTGATACGCAGTATTTT
>TRBV6-1|many|TRBJ2-7|-
CASRFGGSSYEQYF
TGTGCCAGCCGATTCGGGGGAAGCTCCTACGAGCAGTACTTC
>TRBV5-4|few|TRBJ1-1|-
CASSPDANTEAFF
TGTGCCAGCAGCCCGGATGCGAACACTGAAGCTTTCTTT
>TRBV12-3/TRBV12-4|-|TRBJ2-7|-
CASSLVGGIYEQYF
TGTGCCAGCAGTTTAGTTGGCGGGATCTACGAGCAGTACTTC
>TRBV24-1|-|TRBJ2-2|-
CATSALGGNTGELFF
TGTGCCACCAGTGCGCTGGGGGGGAACACCGGGGAGCTGTTTTTT
>TRBV5-4|few|TRBJ2-5|TRBD2
CASSSTGGQETQYF
TGTGCCAGCAGCTCCACGGGGGGTCAAGAGACCCAGTACTTC
>TRBV7-8|few|TRBJ2-3|-
CASSLFRTIGTDTQYF
TGTGCCAGCAGCTTATTTCGGACCATCGGCACAGATACGCAGTATTTT
>TRBV6-5|-|TRBJ1-5|TRBD1
CVSKMDRGGNQPQHF
TGTGTCAGCAAAATGGACAGGGGGGGCAATCAGCCCCAGCATTTT
>TRBV5-5|-|TRBJ2-5|TRBD2
CASSLAPRETRYF
TGTGCCAGCAGCTTGGCCCCGCGGGAGACCCGGTACTTC
>TRBV5-6|-|TRBJ2-1|-
CANSLGGSGEQFF
TGTGCCAACAGCTTGGGGGGTTCAGGGGAGCAGTTCTTC
>TRBV11-2|-|TRBJ2-2|TRBD2
CASSFPSGNTGELFF
TGTGCCAGCAGCTTTCCCAGCGGGAATACCGGGGAGCTGTTTTTT
>TRBV5-4|-|TRBJ1-3|-
CASSLDLQEASGNTIYF
TGTGCCAGCAGCTTGGATCTGCAGGAGGCCTCTGGAAACACCATATATTTT
>TRBV11-1|-|TRBJ1-6|-
CASSRTRVPPLHF
TGTGCCAGCAGCCGAACACGGGTTCCACCCCTCCACTTT
>TRBV6-1|-|TRBJ1-1|-
CASTEVSLGTEAFF
TGTGCCAGCACTGAAGTTAGCCTAGGCACTGAAGCTTTCTTT
>TRBV29-1|-|TRBJ2-7|TRBD1
CSVIGTGSYEQYF
TGCAGCGTGATCGGGACAGGGTCCTACGAGCAGTACTTC
>TRBV29-1|-|TRBJ2-5|-
CSAGTWVSETQYF
TGCAGCGCCGGAACATGGGTTTCAGAGACCCAGTACTTC
>TRBV6-1|-|TRBJ2-2|-
CASTPAVYIGELFF
TGTGCCAGCACGCCAGCGGTGTACATCGGGGAGCTGTTTTTT
>TRBV6-1|-|TRBJ2-3|TRBD2
CASSDGTSRSADTQYF
TGTGCCAGCAGTGACGGGACTAGTCGGTCCGCAGATACGCAGTATTTT
>TRBV6-2/TRBV6-3|-|TRBJ1-2|-
CASRTSGTTMAYTF
TGTGCCAGCAGAACCTCCGGGACAACTATGGCCTACACCTTC